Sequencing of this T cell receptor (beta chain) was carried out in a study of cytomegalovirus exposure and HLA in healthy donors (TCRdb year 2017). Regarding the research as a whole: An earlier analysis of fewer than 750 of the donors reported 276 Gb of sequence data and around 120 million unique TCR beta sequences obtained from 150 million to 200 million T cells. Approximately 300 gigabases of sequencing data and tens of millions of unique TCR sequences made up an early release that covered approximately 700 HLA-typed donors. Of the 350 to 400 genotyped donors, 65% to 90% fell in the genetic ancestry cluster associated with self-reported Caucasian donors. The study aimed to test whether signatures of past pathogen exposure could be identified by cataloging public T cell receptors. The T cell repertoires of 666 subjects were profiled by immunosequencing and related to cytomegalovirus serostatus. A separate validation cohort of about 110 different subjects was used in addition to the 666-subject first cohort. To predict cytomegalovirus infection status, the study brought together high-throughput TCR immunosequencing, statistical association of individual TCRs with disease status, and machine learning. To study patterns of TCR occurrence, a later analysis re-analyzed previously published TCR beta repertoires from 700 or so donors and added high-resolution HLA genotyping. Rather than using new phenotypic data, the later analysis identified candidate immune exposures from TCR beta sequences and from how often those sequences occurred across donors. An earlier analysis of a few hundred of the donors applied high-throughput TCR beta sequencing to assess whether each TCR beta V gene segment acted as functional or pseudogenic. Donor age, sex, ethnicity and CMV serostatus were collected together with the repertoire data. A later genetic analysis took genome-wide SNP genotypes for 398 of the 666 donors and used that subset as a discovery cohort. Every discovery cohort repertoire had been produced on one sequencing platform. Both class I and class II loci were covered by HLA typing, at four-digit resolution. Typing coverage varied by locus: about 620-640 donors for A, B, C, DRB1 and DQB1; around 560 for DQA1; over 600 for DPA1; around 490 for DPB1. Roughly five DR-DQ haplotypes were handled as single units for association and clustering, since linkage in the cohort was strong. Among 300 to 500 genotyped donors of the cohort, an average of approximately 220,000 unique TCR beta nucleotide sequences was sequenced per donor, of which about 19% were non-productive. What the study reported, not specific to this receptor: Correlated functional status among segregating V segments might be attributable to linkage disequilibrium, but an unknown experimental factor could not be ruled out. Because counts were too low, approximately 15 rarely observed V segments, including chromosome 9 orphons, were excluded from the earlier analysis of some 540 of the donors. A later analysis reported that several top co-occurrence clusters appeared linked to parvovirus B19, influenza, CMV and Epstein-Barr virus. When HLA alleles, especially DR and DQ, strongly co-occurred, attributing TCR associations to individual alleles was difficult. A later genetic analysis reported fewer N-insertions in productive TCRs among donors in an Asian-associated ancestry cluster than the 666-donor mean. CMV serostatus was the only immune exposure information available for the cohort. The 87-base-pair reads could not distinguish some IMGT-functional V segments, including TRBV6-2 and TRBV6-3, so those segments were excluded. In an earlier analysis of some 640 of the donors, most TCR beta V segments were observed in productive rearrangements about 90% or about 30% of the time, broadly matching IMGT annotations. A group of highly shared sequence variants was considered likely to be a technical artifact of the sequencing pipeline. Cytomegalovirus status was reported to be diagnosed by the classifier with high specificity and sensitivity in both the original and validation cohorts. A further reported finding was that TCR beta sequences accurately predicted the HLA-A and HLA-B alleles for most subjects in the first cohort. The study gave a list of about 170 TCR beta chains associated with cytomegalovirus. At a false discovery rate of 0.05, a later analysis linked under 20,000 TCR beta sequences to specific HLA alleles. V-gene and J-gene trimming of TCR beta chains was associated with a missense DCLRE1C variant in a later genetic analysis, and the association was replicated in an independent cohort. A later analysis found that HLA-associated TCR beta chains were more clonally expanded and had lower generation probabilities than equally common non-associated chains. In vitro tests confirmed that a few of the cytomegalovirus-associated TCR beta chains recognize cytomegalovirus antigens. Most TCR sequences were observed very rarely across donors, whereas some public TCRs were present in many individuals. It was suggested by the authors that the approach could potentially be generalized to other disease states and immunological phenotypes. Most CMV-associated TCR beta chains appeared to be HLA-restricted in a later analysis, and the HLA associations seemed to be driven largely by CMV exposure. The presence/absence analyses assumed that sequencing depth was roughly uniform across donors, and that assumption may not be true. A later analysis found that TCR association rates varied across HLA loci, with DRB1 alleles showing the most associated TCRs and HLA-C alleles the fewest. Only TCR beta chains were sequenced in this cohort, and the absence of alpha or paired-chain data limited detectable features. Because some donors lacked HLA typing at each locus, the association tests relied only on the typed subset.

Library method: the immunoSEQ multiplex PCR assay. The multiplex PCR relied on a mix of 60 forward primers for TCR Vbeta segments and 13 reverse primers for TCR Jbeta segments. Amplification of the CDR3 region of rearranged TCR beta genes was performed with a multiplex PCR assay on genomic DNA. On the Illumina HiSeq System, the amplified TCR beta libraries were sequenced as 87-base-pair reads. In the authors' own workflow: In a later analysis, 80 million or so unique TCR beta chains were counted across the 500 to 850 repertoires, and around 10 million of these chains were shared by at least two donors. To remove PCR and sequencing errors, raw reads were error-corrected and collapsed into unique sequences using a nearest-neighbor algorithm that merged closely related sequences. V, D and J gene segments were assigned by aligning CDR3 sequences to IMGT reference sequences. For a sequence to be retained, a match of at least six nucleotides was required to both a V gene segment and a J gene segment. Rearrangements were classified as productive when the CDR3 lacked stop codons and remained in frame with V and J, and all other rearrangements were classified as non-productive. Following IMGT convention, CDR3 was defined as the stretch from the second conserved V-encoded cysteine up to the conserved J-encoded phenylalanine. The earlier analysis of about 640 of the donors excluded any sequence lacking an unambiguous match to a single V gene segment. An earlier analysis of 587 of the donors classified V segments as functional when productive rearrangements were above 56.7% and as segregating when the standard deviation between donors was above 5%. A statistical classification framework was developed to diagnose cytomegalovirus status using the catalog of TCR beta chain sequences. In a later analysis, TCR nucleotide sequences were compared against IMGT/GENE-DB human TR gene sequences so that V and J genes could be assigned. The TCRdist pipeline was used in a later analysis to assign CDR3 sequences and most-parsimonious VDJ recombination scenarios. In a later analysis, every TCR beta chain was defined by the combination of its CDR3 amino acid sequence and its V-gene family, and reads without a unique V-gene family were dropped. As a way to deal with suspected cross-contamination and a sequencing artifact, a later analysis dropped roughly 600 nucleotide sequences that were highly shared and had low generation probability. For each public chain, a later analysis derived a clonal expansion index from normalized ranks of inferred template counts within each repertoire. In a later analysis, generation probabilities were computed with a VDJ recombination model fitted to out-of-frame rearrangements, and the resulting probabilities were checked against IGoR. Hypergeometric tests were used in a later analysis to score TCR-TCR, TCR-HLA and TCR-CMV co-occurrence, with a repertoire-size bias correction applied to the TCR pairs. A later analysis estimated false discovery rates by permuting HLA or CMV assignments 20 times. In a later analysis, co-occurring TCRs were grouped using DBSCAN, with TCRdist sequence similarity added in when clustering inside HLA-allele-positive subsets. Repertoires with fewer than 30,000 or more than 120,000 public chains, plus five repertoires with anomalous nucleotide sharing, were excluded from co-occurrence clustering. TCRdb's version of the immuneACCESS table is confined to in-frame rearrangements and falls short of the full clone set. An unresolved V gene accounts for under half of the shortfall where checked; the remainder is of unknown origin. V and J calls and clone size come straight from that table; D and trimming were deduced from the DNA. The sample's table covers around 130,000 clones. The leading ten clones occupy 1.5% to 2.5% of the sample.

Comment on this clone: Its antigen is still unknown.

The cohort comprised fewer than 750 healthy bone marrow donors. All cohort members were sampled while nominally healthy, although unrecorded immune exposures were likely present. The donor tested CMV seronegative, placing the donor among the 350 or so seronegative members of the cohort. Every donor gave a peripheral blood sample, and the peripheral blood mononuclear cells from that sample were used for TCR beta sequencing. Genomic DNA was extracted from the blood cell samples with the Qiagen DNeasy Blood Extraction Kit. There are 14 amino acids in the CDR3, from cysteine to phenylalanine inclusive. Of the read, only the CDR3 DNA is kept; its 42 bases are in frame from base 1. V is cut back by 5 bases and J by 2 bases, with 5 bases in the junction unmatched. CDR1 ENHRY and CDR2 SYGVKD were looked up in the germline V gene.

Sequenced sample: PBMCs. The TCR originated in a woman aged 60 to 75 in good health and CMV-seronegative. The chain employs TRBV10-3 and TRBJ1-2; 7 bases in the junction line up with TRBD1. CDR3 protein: CAISPGTVNYGYTF. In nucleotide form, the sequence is TGTGCCATCAGTCCGGGGACAGTGAACTATGGCTACACCTTC.